This entry is about one T cell receptor beta chain. Clones were sequenced by immunoSEQ multiplex PCR, and TCRdb holds only the in-frame ones, with some missing. This table holds roughly 68,000 clones, under 85% found once. The sample is drawn from a study of control samples from healthy donors and cancer patients. The source material was blood. This receptor was obtained from a man in his sixties in good health.

DNA of the CDR3: TGTGCCTGGAGTGTAAACCCGTGGGATGAGCAGTTCTTC. Protein: CAWSVNPWDEQFF. The rearrangement joins TRBV30 to TRBJ2-1; the D is unclear. The CDR3 consists of 13 residues. V lost 0 bases and J 8 bases, leaving 11 bases between the germline ends. The V gene's germline CDR1 is GTSNPN and CDR2 SVGIG (reference sequence). Full variable domain (missing parts from reference TRBV30 and TRBJ2-1): SQTIHQWPATLVQPVGSPLSLECTVEGTSNPNLYWYRQAAGRGLQLLFYSVGIGQISSEVPQNLSASRPQDRQFILSSKKLLLSDSGFYLCAWSVNPWDEQFFGPGTRLTVL.